A single T cell receptor beta chain is shown here with its context. Antigen specificity is unknown. With iRepertoire HTBI primers and Arm-PCR of CDR3 regions, TCR beta libraries were built. In the source study's methods: Overall, samples carried more than 55 TRBV and 14 TRBJ segments. TCRdb reanalysed the multiplex PCR reads using MiXCR and keeps one entry per CDR3 protein. TCRdb, not the original authors, processed these V and J calls. The sample includes roughly 500,000 distinct CDR3 sequences, under 25% of them seen just once. The sample comes from a study of regulatory T cells in long-lasting Graves disease. Study-wide context: Positive TSH receptor antibodies alongside over 5 years of antithyroid drugs were what marked Graves' disease as persistent. Findings and caveats of the study: Between persistent patients, about 2,500 public clonotypes were shared, exceeding the 950 to 1,000 shared between new patients. Persistent cases favored TRBV28, TRBJ1-2 and TRBJ2-5.

Described time point: persistent/refractory GD, antithyroid drugs over 5 years with positive TRAb. PBMCs provided the RNA from which the TCR library was made. With 5 bases removed from V and 0 bases from J, the gap between germline ends came to 11 bases. The CDR3 contains 14 residues. CDR1 and CDR2 (germline): SGHTA, FQGNSA. The receptor was isolated from a female donor with Graves disease. Sequenced here: peripheral blood mononuclear cells (PBMCs), sampled when the disease was refractory, from a patient treated with antithyroid drugs. The V and J genes are TRBV7-2 and TRBJ2-7; D remains unclear. CDR3 DNA sequence: TGTGCCAGCAGCCCCATGGGTAACTCCTACGAGCAGTACTTC. Translation gives CASSPMGNSYEQYF.